These 20 T cell receptor beta chains were sequenced from one sample in a study of shared clonotypes between healthy human individuals. The data were produced by immunoSEQ multiplex PCR, yet TCRdb's version contains in-frame clones alone and is incomplete. This table holds around 990,000 clones, 70% to 85% found once. What was sequenced was memory CD4+ T cells from PBMCs. The subset was: CD45RA-negative fraction. These receptors came from a man younger than 30 in good health. Some clones in this sample may be carry-over from other donors' samples.

This clone was picked up a small number of times. J is TRBJ2-1 and V is TRBV7-3; D call uncertain. The CDR3 contains 12 residues. CDR1 and CDR2 from the germline V gene are SGHTA and FQGTGA. V lost 3 bases and J lost 9, with 9 bases in between. CDR3 nucleotide sequence: TGTGCCAGCAGCTTCGCCCTTGGTGAGCAGTTCTTC. This sequence encodes CASSFALGEQFF.

At least ten counts were recorded for this clone. This sequence joins TRBV7-3 and TRBJ1-1; D remains unclear. This CDR3 is built from 15 residues. Germline V gene lookup returns CDR1 SGHTA and CDR2 FQGTGA. Trimming left V 2 bases short and J 1 base short, with 11 bases between. The CDR3 spells CASSLLRQANTEAFF. The CDR3 DNA is TGTGCCAGCAGCTTACTCCGGCAGGCGAACACTGAAGCTTTCTTT.

This clone was observed at least ten times. V and J are TRBV5-6 and TRBJ1-4; D is unresolved. Trimming shortened V by 4 bases and J by 5 bases, and 12 bases separated the two germline ends. CDR1 SGHDT and CDR2 YYEEEE come from the germline V gene. This CDR3 contains 14 residues. The DNA for the CDR3 is TGTGCCAGCAGCCACCCCTCGGGGAATGAAAAACTGTTTTTT. It specifies CASSHPSGNEKLFF.

The chain recombines TRBV11-2 with TRBJ2-7, with D possibly matching TRBD2 (6 bases). Per germline, CDR1 SGHAT and CDR2 FQNNGV. V was shortened by 7 bases and J by 1 base, with 14 bases between the two germline ends. The length of the CDR3 is 14 residues. CDR3 amino acids: CASKIRRGSYEQYF. In DNA form, the CDR3 reads TGTGCCAGCAAAATTCGGAGGGGTTCCTACGAGCAGTACTTC.

This clone was detected only once. V is TRBV6-5 and J is TRBJ1-1, with a possible D match to TRBD1 (6 bases). Per germline, CDR1 MNHEY and CDR2 SVGAGI. This CDR3 comprises 13 residues. V lost 8 bases, J lost 1 base, and 11 bases lay in between. The CDR3 region is CASHRVQNTEAFF. The DNA of the CDR3 is TGTGCCAGCCACAGGGTTCAGAACACTGAAGCTTTCTTT.

In regard to this clone: This sequence is one base from a far larger clone and is likely a read error. Other nucleotide sequences from this sample produce the same CDR3. The rearrangement uses TRBV7-3 and TRBJ1-3; a possible D gene is TRBD1 (5 bases). From germline, CDR1 is SGHTA and CDR2 FQGTGA. With 5 bases removed from V and 2 bases from J, the gap between germline ends came to 7 bases. The CDR3 is made up of 13 amino acids. CDR3 coding DNA: TGTGCCAGCAGCCCAGGGCCTGGAAACACCATATATTTT. This translates into CASSPGPGNTIYF. The whole variable domain, filled in from reference TRBV7-3 and TRBJ1-3, reads GAGVSQTPSNKVTEKGKYVELRCDPISGHTALYWYRQSLGQGPEFLIYFQGTGAADDSGLPNDRFFAVRPEGSVSTLKIQRTERGDSAVYLCASSPGPGNTIYFGEGSWLTVV.

The chain is built from TRBV28 and TRBJ1-1; maybe TRBD1 (5 bases). The germline CDR1 and CDR2 sequences are MDHEN and SYDVKM. V lost 4 bases and J lost 0, with 12 bases in between. CDR3 length equals 15 residues. Written as DNA, the CDR3 is TGTGCCAGCAGTTCCCGGGACTTGATGAACACTGAAGCTTTCTTT. As protein: CASSSRDLMNTEAFF.

Concerning this clone itself: A far larger clone is one nucleotide away, so this likely arose from a read error. The same CDR3 is also encoded by other DNA sequences in this sample. The rearrangement uses TRBV6-1 and TRBJ1-2; tentative D call: TRBD1 (6 bases). Germline assignment: CDR1 MNHNS and CDR2 SASEGT. V was shortened by 10 bases and J by 2 bases, with 14 bases between the two germline ends. The CDR3 length is 13 residues. The CDR3: CAIEGGGNYGYTF. The CDR3 bases are TGTGCCATCGAGGGAGGGGGGAACTATGGCTACACCTTC.

The J gene is TRBJ2-7, the V gene TRBV6-5; either TRBD1 or TRBD2 may fit D (5 bases each). The CDR3 runs to 14 residues. V lost 6 bases and J 4 bases, leaving 16 bases between the germline ends. The V gene's germline CDR1 is MNHEY and CDR2 SVGAGI. CDR3 DNA sequence: TGTGCCAGCAGCGATTATGAGGGGAGTTACGAGCAGTACTTC. Translation gives CASSDYEGSYEQYF.

This clone was seen a few times. The V gene is TRBV7-6, the J gene TRBJ2-2; no clear D. This CDR3 region has 13 residues. The germline V gene encodes CDR1 SGHVS and CDR2 FNYEAQ. Trimming pared 9 bases from V and 5 bases from J, leaving 13 bases between. CDR3 sequence (DNA): TGTGCCAGTCAAACTCCCCCTACCGGGGAGCTGTTTTTT. This translates into CASQTPPTGELFF.

This chain uses TRBV30 with TRBJ1-2; no definite D call. The germline gives CDR1 GTSNPN, CDR2 SVGIG (reference sequence). V was clipped by 2 bases and J by 2 bases, with 6 bases between them. The CDR3 is made up of 12 amino acids. CDR3: CAWSKTNYGYTF. The CDR3 bases are TGTGCCTGGAGTAAGACAAACTATGGCTACACCTTC. Filled out from reference TRBV30 and TRBJ1-2, the complete variable domain reads SQTIHQWPATLVQPVGSPLSLECTVEGTSNPNLYWYRQAAGRGLQLLFYSVGIGQISSEVPQNLSASRPQDRQFILSSKKLLLSDSGFYLCAWSKTNYGYTFGSGTRLTVV.

This chain joins TRBV27 and TRBJ1-5, with 7 bases fitting TRBD1. From germline, CDR1 is MNHEY and CDR2 SMNVEV (reference sequence). This CDR3 is 15 amino acids long. Trimming removed 2 bases from V and 7 bases from J; junction bases left unmatched: 8. CDR3 loop: CASSLSPGTAQPQHF. The CDR3 region has the DNA TGTGCCAGCAGTTTAAGTCCCGGGACAGCCCAGCCCCAGCATTTT.

The V gene is TRBV5-1, the J gene TRBJ2-7; 12 bases fit TRBD2. The CDR3 covers 18 residues. Unmatched junction bases numbered 13, after V lost 4 bases and J lost 2 bases. From germline, CDR1 is SGHRS and CDR2 YFSETQ. The CDR3 nucleotides read TGCGCCAGCAGCCCCCTCCTAGCGGGAGGGGGCTTACCCTACGAGCAGTACTTC. It codes for CASSPLLAGGGLPYEQYF.

The J gene is TRBJ2-3, the V gene TRBV7-3, with 9 bases matching TRBD2. After removal of 0 bases from V and 0 bases from J, the junction contained 7 bases not matched to a gene. Germline CDR1 is SGHTA and CDR2 is FQGTGA. CDR3 length: 18 amino acids. The CDR3 coding sequence is TGTGCCAGCAGCTTAACTACCTGGACTAGCGTTAGCACAGATACGCAGTATTTT. Translated, it gives CASSLTTWTSVSTDTQYF.

The CDR3 DNA follows: TGTGCCAGCAGTTCCGTTCCCGGGGGAAACACTGAAGCTTTCTTT. It codes for CASSSVPGGNTEAFF. This rearrangement joins TRBV28 to TRBJ1-1; D might be TRBD1 (5 bases). This CDR3 contains 15 residues. Germline CDR1 and CDR2: MDHEN and SYDVKM. Trimming shortened V by 4 bases and J by 2 bases, and 14 bases separated the two germline ends.

The chain carries TRBV7-8 and TRBJ2-7; possible D gene TRBD1, 7 bases. Per germline, CDR1 SGHVS and CDR2 FQNEAQ. There are 14 residues in the CDR3. Trimming removed 5 bases from V and 6 bases from J, with 17 bases in between. The CDR3 bases are TGTGCCAGCAGCCGGGGGACAGCCCTCTCCGAGCAGTACTTC. It is translated as CASSRGTALSEQYF.

This sequence joins TRBV11-2 and TRBJ2-7; no clear D. This CDR3 contains 14 residues. Per the germline V gene, CDR1 is SGHAT and CDR2 is FQNNGV. V lost 3 bases and J 2 bases, leaving 11 bases between the germline ends. The CDR3 nucleotides read TGTGCCAGCAGCTTCAGTCGTCCCGCCTACGAGCAGTACTTC. This codes for CASSFSRPAYEQYF. The complete variable domain, with remaining parts taken from reference TRBV11-2 and TRBJ2-7, reads EAGVAQSPRYKIIEKRQSVAFWCNPISGHATLYWYQQILGQGPKLLIQFQNNGVVDDSQLPKDRFSAERLKGVDSTLKIQPAKLEDSAVYLCASSFSRPAYEQYFGPGTRLTVT.

This clone has only one observation. The genes are TRBV30 and TRBJ2-7, with 9 positions matching TRBD2. With V trimmed by 7 bases and J by 7 bases, 14 bases remained unmatched. Germline values: CDR1 GTSNPN, CDR2 SVGIG (reference sequence). This CDR3 spans 14 amino acids. CDR3 loop: CALARTGLAWEQYF. CDR3 coding DNA: TGTGCCTTGGCAAGGACGGGACTAGCATGGGAGCAGTACTTC.

The chain joins TRBV7-2 to TRBJ1-5; TRBD1 might be the D (6 bases). The V end was cut by 3 bases, the J end by 11 bases, with 17 bases between. CDR1 and CDR2 (germline): SGHTA, FQGNSA. CDR3 length equals 14 residues. CDR3 region: CASSFRTDRGAQHF. The CDR3 region has the DNA TGTGCCAGCAGCTTCAGGACAGACAGAGGGGCCCAGCATTTT. Variable domain in full (rest from reference TRBV7-2 and TRBJ1-5): GAGVSQSPSNKVTEKGKDVELRCDPISGHTALYWYRQSLGQGLEFLIYFQGNSAPDKSGLPSDRFSAERTGGSVSTLTIQRTQQEDSAVYLCASSFRTDRGAQHFGDGTRLSIL.

The J gene is TRBJ1-2, the V gene TRBV7-2; perhaps TRBD1 as D (5 bases). Trimming removed 1 base at V and 4 bases at J, with 16 bases between. From germline, CDR1 is SGHTA and CDR2 FQGNSA. This CDR3 comprises 16 residues. The CDR3 DNA reads as TGTGCCAGCAGCTTAGGGCTGGCAGGGCCAGGCTATGGCTACACCTTC. Translation: CASSLGLAGPGYGYTF. Filled out from reference TRBV7-2 and TRBJ1-2, the complete variable domain reads GAGVSQSPSNKVTEKGKDVELRCDPISGHTALYWYRQSLGQGLEFLIYFQGNSAPDKSGLPSDRFSAERTGGSVSTLTIQRTQQEDSAVYLCASSLGLAGPGYGYTFGSGTRLTVV.